These T cell receptor beta chains were read from a single sample in a study of T cells after posttransplantation cyclophosphamide. This table comes from immunoSEQ multiplex PCR, and its TCRdb copy is limited to in-frame clones, with some not included. Of around 16,000 clones in the sample, 90% to 95% were seen once. Input material: naive CD4+ T cells sorted from blood. The source is a woman in her fifties or sixties in good health and a related stem cell transplant donor. Both conserved end residues are part of each CDR3. Fields, in order: clone size, V gene, J gene, D gene, CDR3 DNA, CDR3 protein. The D gene is left open where the match is weak. Expanded clones are given a class, and other clones once, few, many or no size at all.

>.|TRBV19|TRBJ2-1|TRBD1
TGTGCCAGTACCCGGTACGGGGACAGCCAGTACAATGAGCAGTTCTTC
CASTRYGDSQYNEQFF
>.|TRBV4-2|TRBJ2-7|TRBD2
TGTGCCAGCAGCCAGGGAACGACTAGCGGGCACGAGCAGTACTTC
CASSQGTTSGHEQYF
>.|TRBV30|TRBJ2-2|.
TGTGCCTGGAGTTTACAGGGCGGCGCCGGGGAGCTGTTTTTT
CAWSLQGGAGELFF
>.|TRBV6-5|TRBJ1-1|TRBD1
TGTGCCAGCAGTTACCAGGGGGCGGACACTGAAGCTTTCTTT
CASSYQGADTEAFF
>.|TRBV12-5|TRBJ2-2|TRBD2
TGTGCTAGTGCCTTCGGCCTAGCGGGTAACACCGGGGAGCTGTTTTTT
CASAFGLAGNTGELFF
>.|TRBV5-6|TRBJ2-3|.
TGTGCCAGCAGCTTGGCCGGGACTAGCACAGATACGCAGTATTTT
CASSLAGTSTDTQYF
>once|TRBV9|TRBJ2-5|.
TGTGCCAGCAGCGCGAGGACAGGAGGGACCCAAGAGACCCAGTACTTC
CASSARTGGTQETQYF
>.|TRBV5-6|TRBJ2-7|.
TGTGCCAGCAGCCTGGGCAGGTTAGTCCCCTCCTACGAGCAGTACTTC
CASSLGRLVPSYEQYF
>.|TRBV9|TRBJ1-1|.
TGTGCCAGCAGCCCTGTCCAGGGGCAAAGGGTGACTGAAGCTTTCTTT
CASSPVQGQRVTEAFF
>.|TRBV4-2|TRBJ1-2|.
TGTGCCAGCAGCCAAGAAACTGACTCTGGCTATGGCTACACCTTC
CASSQETDSGYGYTF
>.|TRBV11-2|TRBJ2-7|TRBD2
TGTGCCAGCAGCTTAGCACTAGCGGGAGGGCCTTTATCGCACGAGCAGTACTTC
CASSLALAGGPLSHEQYF
>.|TRBV5-8|TRBJ2-7|.
TGTGCCAGCAGCTTGACGGTTCCCGAGCAGTACTTC
CASSLTVPEQYF
>.|TRBV7-7|TRBJ1-3|TRBD1
TGTGCCAGCAGCTTAGAGGGGGCAGGCTCTGGAAACACCATATATTTT
CASSLEGAGSGNTIYF
>.|TRBV19|TRBJ1-1|.
TGTGCCAGTAGTGTCCAGGGGAACACTGAAGCTTTCTTT
CASSVQGNTEAFF
>.|TRBV9|TRBJ2-6|.
TGTGCCAGCACGACAGGTTCGGGGGCCAACGTCCTGACTTTC
CASTTGSGANVLTF
>.|TRBV6-5|TRBJ2-7|.
TGTGCCAGCAGTTACTCATCTGGCCGCCTTTACGAGCAGTACTTC
CASSYSSGRLYEQYF
>once|TRBV5-1|TRBJ2-7|.
TGCGCCAGCAGCCTTTGGGCGGGCTCCTACGAGCAGTACTTC
CASSLWAGSYEQYF
>.|TRBV7-9|TRBJ2-2|TRBD1
TGTGCCAGCAGCTCATCAGGGGGCTACACCGGGGAGCTGTTTTTT
CASSSSGGYTGELFF
>once|TRBV5-1|TRBJ1-6|.
TGCGCCAGCAGCCTGCAGGGTCCCAATTCACCCCTCCACTTT
CASSLQGPNSPLHF
>.|TRBV4-1|TRBJ1-5|.
TGCGCCAGCAGCCAAGGGGGTGGAGGGCAGCCCCAGCATTTT
CASSQGGGGQPQHF
>once|TRBV13|TRBJ2-1|.
TGTGCCAGCAGCACAGTAAGCGGCTCCTACAATGAGCAGTTCTTC
CASSTVSGSYNEQFF
>.|TRBV28|TRBJ2-7|TRBD1
TGTGCCAGCAGTTCCTGGGTGGGGACAGGGGGTTTACCGCTAGCCGGCGAGCAGTACTTC
CASSSWVGTGGLPLAGEQYF
>.|TRBV4-2|TRBJ2-7|.
TGTGCCAGCAGCCAAGATAGGGGCGGGACCGAGTCCTACGAGCAGTACTTC
CASSQDRGGTESYEQYF
>.|TRBV6-5|TRBJ1-3|.
TGTGCCAGCAGCGGGACAATGATTTCTGGAAACACCATATATTTT
CASSGTMISGNTIYF
>.|TRBV11-3|TRBJ1-5|.
TGTGCCAGCAGCTTAGAGTACAGCCCCGGTCAGCCCCAGCATTTT
CASSLEYSPGQPQHF
>.|TRBV29-1|TRBJ2-7|.
TGCAGCGTGAAGGGGGTGGGCTACGAGCAGTACTTC
CSVKGVGYEQYF
>.|TRBV7-6|TRBJ2-2|TRBD2
TGTGCCAGCAGCTTACTTACGGGACTAGACAACACCGGGGAGCTGTTTTTT
CASSLLTGLDNTGELFF
>.|TRBV10-3|TRBJ2-1|.
TGTGCCATCAGTCCTCCGGGACATTACACCCTCTTC
CAISPPGHYTLF
>.|TRBV7-7|TRBJ2-2|.
TGTGCCAGCAGCCGGGTGGCCGGGGAGCTGTTTTTT
CASSRVAGELFF
>.|TRBV29-1|TRBJ2-3|TRBD2
TGCAGCGTTGAGGGTGCGGGAGGGGTCACAGATACGCAGTATTTT
CSVEGAGGVTDTQYF
>.|TRBV5-4|TRBJ2-1|TRBD2
TGTGCCAGCAGCTTGGGGCTAGCGGGAGTATTGAGTGAGCAGTTCTTC
CASSLGLAGVLSEQFF
>.|TRBV15|TRBJ1-1|.
TGTGCCACCAGCACGAACTCACCAAGCACTGAAGCTTTCTTT
CATSTNSPSTEAFF
>.|TRBV27|TRBJ2-5|.
TGTGCCAGCAGTTTATTGGAGGGTAGAGAGACCCAGTACTTC
CASSLLEGRETQYF
>.|TRBV11-1|TRBJ1-3|TRBD1
TGTGCCAGCAGCTTATCGGGGGACAGAGGAAACACCATATATTTT
CASSLSGDRGNTIYF
>.|TRBV9|TRBJ2-3|.
TGTGCCAGCAGCGCCGGGACATTTTACACAGATACGCAGTATTTT
CASSAGTFYTDTQYF
>.|TRBV2|TRBJ1-1|.
TGTGCCAGCAGTGATAGGACAGTGGACACTGAAGCTTTCTTT
CASSDRTVDTEAFF
>few|TRBV6-1|TRBJ1-4|TRBD1
TGTGCCAGCAGAGGGGACAGGTCTCAAGAGAAACTGTTTTTT
CASRGDRSQEKLFF
>.|TRBV10-1|TRBJ2-2|TRBD2
TGCGCCAGCAGTGACAGGCAGGGAGGGAGCACCGGGGAGCTGTTTTTT
CASSDRQGGSTGELFF